This paragraph reports one T cell receptor beta chain. The entry originates in a study of human T cells and chemical hapten exposure. On the study more broadly: Per-sample TCR yield variability stemmed mainly from small pooled library volume differences.

MiXCR, run by TCRdb on the RACE reads, gives a single entry per CDR3 protein. Seen here are 140,000 or so distinct CDR3 sequences, approximately 12% observed once, and the top ten hold approximately 1.3%. As to time point: patch test 2, 6 weeks after DPC sensitization. The sample's treatment: therapeutic diphenylcyclopropenone sensitization with weekly scalp DPC. At patch-test visits, sampling came before the patch test. Whole blood that had not been fractionated was the source of extracted total RNA. V was clipped by 1 base and J by 3 bases, with 6 bases between them. CDR1 MDHEN and CDR2 SYDVKM come from the germline V gene. The CDR3 sequence is 14 residues long.

The chain uses TRBV28 and TRBJ1-4; no clear D. Specimen: whole blood, collected in connection with sensitization to the hapten diphenylcyclopropenone (DPC). The receptor was isolated from a woman aged 45-60 years with alopecia areata. Some clones in this sample may be carry-over from other donors' samples. The CDR3 DNA sequence: TGTGCCAGCAGTTTATCGCCAGCTAATGAAAAACTGTTTTTT. It is translated as CASSLSPANEKLFF.